Here is one TCR beta chain with its context. Its antigen is not identified. TCRdb's copy holds only in-frame clones and misses some; the assay was immunoSEQ multiplex PCR. The sample lists about 55,000 clones; 77% were seen once. Germline lookup yields CDR1 SGHTA and CDR2 FQGTGA. J was trimmed by 7 bases and V by 5 bases; bases with no gene match: 5. The CDR3 runs 15 residues. The data stem from a study of OX40 agonist ivuxolimab in advanced cancers. Whole-study context: Ivuxolimab was delivered to patients intravenously every 2 weeks at doses spanning 0.01 to 10 mg/kg. The group had a mean age of about 60 years, ranged from roughly 23 to 85, and was around 86% male. The study's findings and limits: CD8+ T cells were the subset that, on average, had more expanded clones than CD4+.

A history of autoimmune disease or systemic immunosuppression excluded patients. The specimen was CD4+ or CD8+ T cells sorted from blood, collected in a trial of the OX40 agonist ivuxolimab. This clonotype was sampled from an adult with an advanced solid tumor such as melanoma, head and neck, liver or kidney cancer. The chain has TRBV7-3 and TRBJ2-1; 13 bases are a match to TRBD2. This CDR3 is CASSPRTSGSNEQFF. The CDR3 DNA reads TGTGCCAGCAGCCCCCGGACTAGCGGGAGTAATGAGCAGTTCTTC.